Reported below is one T cell receptor (beta chain). CDR3 length: 17 residues. The V gene lost 0 bases and the J gene lost 4 bases, with 13 bases spanning the gap. Germline V lookup: CDR1 SGHDN, CDR2 FVKESK. This record belongs to a study of blood T cell repertoires in COVID-19. Study-wide context: From T cells, B-cell-depleted T cells, or PBMCs came the material, which was cDNA or gDNA.

In the original analysis: Counts of nucleated cells, estimated from reference gene primer amplification, were obtained. Method: immunoSEQ multiplex PCR; TCRdb's copy keeps in-frame clones and lacks some. Clonal size and the V and J genes are those of that table, whereas D and trimming came from the DNA. The data contain tens of thousands of clones, 84% of them singletons. This sequence originates from a man aged 50-59 years with acute or convalescent COVID-19. The chain is built from TRBV14 and TRBJ1-6, with D tentatively TRBD1 (5 bases). The specimen was peripheral blood. In DNA form, the CDR3 reads TGTGCCAGCAGCCAAGACCGGTCCCGGGGGTATAATTCACCCCTCCACTTT. Its protein is CASSQDRSRGYNSPLHF.